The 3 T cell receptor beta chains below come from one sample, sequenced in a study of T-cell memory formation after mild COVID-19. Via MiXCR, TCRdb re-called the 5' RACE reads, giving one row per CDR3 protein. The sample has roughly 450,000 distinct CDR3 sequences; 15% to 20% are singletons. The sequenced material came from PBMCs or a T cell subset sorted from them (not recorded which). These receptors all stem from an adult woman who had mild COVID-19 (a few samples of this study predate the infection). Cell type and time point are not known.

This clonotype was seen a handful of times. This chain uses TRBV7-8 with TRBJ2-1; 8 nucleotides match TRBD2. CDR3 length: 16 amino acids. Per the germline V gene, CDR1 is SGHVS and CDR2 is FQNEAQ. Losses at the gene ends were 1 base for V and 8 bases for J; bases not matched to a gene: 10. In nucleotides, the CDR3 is TGTGCCAGCAGCTTAGTCTCGGGAGCGGGAGAGGATGAGCAGTTCTTC. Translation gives CASSLVSGAGEDEQFF.

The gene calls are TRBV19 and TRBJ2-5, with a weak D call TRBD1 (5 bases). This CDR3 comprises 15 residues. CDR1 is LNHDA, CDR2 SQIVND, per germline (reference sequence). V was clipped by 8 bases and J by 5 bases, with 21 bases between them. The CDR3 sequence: CASLRRQGIGETQYF. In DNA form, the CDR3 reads TGTGCCAGTTTGAGGCGGCAGGGAATAGGGGAGACCCAGTACTTC.

The CDR3 DNA sequence: TGTGCCAGCAGCCACTATTCGACGGCCCACGAAAAACTGTTTTTT. Its protein product is CASSHYSTAHEKLFF. The chain joins TRBV11-2 to TRBJ1-4; no clear D. Germline assignment: CDR1 SGHAT and CDR2 FQNNGV. Trimming took 5 bases from V and 8 from J, leaving 18 bases between them. The length of the CDR3 is 15 residues. The variable domain in full, with the rest retrieved from reference TRBV11-2 and TRBJ1-4, is EAGVAQSPRYKIIEKRQSVAFWCNPISGHATLYWYQQILGQGPKLLIQFQNNGVVDDSQLPKDRFSAERLKGVDSTLKIQPAKLEDSAVYLCASSHYSTAHEKLFFGSGTQLSVL.